Below, 29 T cell receptor beta chains from the same sample are listed, as sequenced in a study of T cell responses to AZD1222 COVID-19 vaccine. The repertoire was sequenced with immunoSEQ multiplex PCR; TCRdb's copy has only in-frame clones and lacks some. The sample records about 86,000 clones, about nine tenths being singletons. Sequencing used peripheral blood, obtained 28 days after the second AZD1222 dose. These receptors originate from an adult who received the AZD1222 COVID-19 vaccine.

This clone has just a few counts. V gene TRBV19 combines with J gene TRBJ2-2; the D gene is possibly TRBD1 (6 bases). The CDR3 sequence is 14 residues long. The V gene's germline CDR1 is LNHDA and CDR2 SQIVND (reference sequence). Trimming shortened V by 4 bases and J by 1 base, and 7 bases separated the two germline ends. The CDR3 sequence is CASSTGQNTGELFF. The DNA for the CDR3 is TGTGCCAGTAGTACGGGACAGAACACCGGGGAGCTGTTTTTT.

This chain connects TRBV11-1 to TRBJ2-7; TRBD1 might be the D (5 bases). V lost 3 bases, J lost 8 bases, and 11 bases lay in between. Germline-derived CDR1 and CDR2 are SGHAT and FQDESV (reference sequence). CDR3 length: 12 amino acids. CDR3 nucleotide sequence: TGTGCCAGCAGCTTGCTAGGGGAAAAGCAGTACGTC. Translating it yields CASSLLGEKQYV.

This chain links TRBV30 with TRBJ1-6, with TRBD1 as a possible D gene (6 bases). Trimming removed 2 bases from V and 9 bases from J, with 11 bases in between. The CDR3 extends over 13 amino acids. CDR1 and CDR2 from the germline V gene are GTSNPN and SVGIG (reference sequence). The CDR3 protein is CAWSPGESSPLHF. The CDR3 coding sequence is TGTGCCTGGAGTCCAGGGGAAAGTTCACCCCTCCACTTT.

The count of this clone is one. The CDR3 sequence is CASSPRRGTEAFF. The CDR3 bases are TGTGCCAGCAGTCCCAGGAGGGGGACTGAAGCTTTCTTT. The chain employs TRBV11-1 and TRBJ1-1; possible D gene TRBD1, 6 bases. The CDR3 spans 13 residues. V lost 6 bases, J lost 5 bases, and 13 bases lay in between. Germline CDR1 SGHAT, CDR2 FQDESV (reference sequence).

J is TRBJ2-1 and V is TRBV6-5; D uncertain. The CDR3 contains 12 residues. Germline V gene sequence: CDR1 MNHEY, CDR2 SVGAGI. Trimming shortened V by 6 bases and J by 9 bases, and 12 bases separated the two germline ends. The chain's CDR3 is CASRYGVGEQFF. CDR3 DNA: TGTGCCAGCAGGTATGGAGTCGGTGAGCAGTTCTTC.

This chain connects TRBV7-6 to TRBJ2-3, with 13 bases matching TRBD2. The V segment lost 4 bases and the J segment 3 bases; nucleotides outside the gene matches: 4. CDR1 and CDR2 from the germline V gene are SGHVS and FNYEAQ. This CDR3 has 16 residues. In DNA form, the CDR3 reads TGTGCCAGCAGCTCCCGACTAGCGGGGGGAACAGATACGCAGTATTTT. Residues: CASSSRLAGGTDTQYF.

This chain joins TRBV9 and TRBJ1-4, with no clear D. The V end lost 3 bases, the J end lost 7 bases, and 10 bases lay between the germline ends. The CDR3 has 13 amino acids. Germline V gene data show CDR1 as SGDLS and CDR2 as YYNGEE. The CDR3 reads CASSDGRIEKLFF. Written as DNA, the CDR3 is TGTGCCAGCAGCGATGGCCGGATTGAAAAACTGTTTTTT.

The chain employs TRBV6-5 and TRBJ1-1, with a tentative D call TRBD1 (6 bases). Trimming pared 5 bases from V and 8 bases from J, leaving 12 bases between. Germline V CDR1 and CDR2: MNHEY, SVGAGI. The CDR3 has 12 residues. DNA of the CDR3: TGTGCCAGCAGTACGGGGGGCCCCGAAGCTTTCTTT. Translation gives CASSTGGPEAFF.

Only one count was recorded for this clone. The gene calls are TRBV10-3 and TRBJ1-1, with a weak D call TRBD1 (6 bases). The germline V gene encodes CDR1 ENHRY and CDR2 SYGVKD. V shed 10 bases and J shed 4 bases, with 13 bases lying between them. CDR3 length equals 12 residues. Written as DNA, the CDR3 is TGTGCCACCCATACAGGGAGCACTGAAGCTTTCTTT. Protein sequence: CATHTGSTEAFF.

The CDR3 coding sequence is TGTGCCAGCAGTTCCCCCCCCGGGGGGCCTTACGAGCAGTACTTC. Translated, it gives CASSSPPGGPYEQYF. The V gene is TRBV28, the J gene TRBJ2-7; possibly TRBD2 for D (7 bases). V was pared by 4 bases and J by 4 bases, with 17 bases between. Germline CDR1 and CDR2: MDHEN and SYDVKM. The CDR3 runs 15 residues. Supplemented by reference TRBV28 and TRBJ2-7, the full variable domain reads DVKVTQSSRYLVKRTGEKVFLECVQDMDHENMFWYRQDPGLGLRLIYFSYDVKMKEKGDIPEGYSVSREKKERFSLILESASTNQTSMYLCASSSPPGGPYEQYFGPGTRLTVT.

The chain employs TRBV5-1 and TRBJ1-3; D is uncertain. The CDR3 is 15 amino acids. The germline gives CDR1 SGHRS, CDR2 YFSETQ. V lost 0 bases, J lost 2 bases, and 9 bases lay in between. CDR3 loop: CASSLGYPPGNTIYF. CDR3 in DNA: TGCGCCAGCAGCTTGGGCTATCCCCCTGGAAACACCATATATTTT.

The V gene is TRBV3-1 (or the pseudogene TRBV3-2), the J gene TRBJ1-3; D unclear. V was shortened by 4 bases and J by 2 bases, with 9 bases between the two germline ends. This CDR3 spans 14 amino acids. Germline loops: CDR1 LGHDT, CDR2 YNNKEL (reference sequence). CDR3 sequence reads: CASSPLSPGNTIYF. The DNA of the CDR3 is TGTGCCAGCAGCCCACTTTCCCCTGGAAACACCATATATTTT.

The chain employs TRBV7-2 and TRBJ2-4; D is unresolved. V was trimmed by 5 bases and J by 5 bases, leaving 19 bases between them. This CDR3 comprises 16 residues. Germline V gene sequence: CDR1 SGHTA, CDR2 FQGNSA. The CDR3 region is CASSPGPLSGQNIQYF. In DNA form, the CDR3 reads TGTGCCAGCAGCCCAGGACCGCTCTCTGGTCAAAACATTCAGTACTTC.

The chain uses TRBV7-2 and TRBJ2-5, with TRBD2 identical over 10 bases. In germline, CDR1 is SGHTA, CDR2 FQGNSA. The CDR3 is 18 residues long. The trim removed 5 bases at V and 4 bases at J, leaving 16 bases unmatched. DNA for the CDR3: TGTGCCAGCAGCAAAAGTGGGGCAGCGGGGGGGCCTGGAGAGACCCAGTACTTC. Translated: CASSKSGAAGGPGETQYF.

The rearrangement joins TRBV2 to TRBJ1-4; tentatively, D is TRBD1 (5 bases). The germline gives CDR1 SNHLY, CDR2 FYNNEI. V gave up 4 bases and J gave up 2 bases, with 11 bases separating them. This CDR3 comprises 15 residues. The CDR3 DNA follows: TGTGCCAGCAGTGTTGGAGGGGCCACTAATGAAAAACTGTTTTTT. It translates to CASSVGGATNEKLFF.

The chain combines TRBV9 with TRBJ1-4, with D possibly being TRBD1 (6 bases). V gave up 4 bases and J gave up 8 bases, with 15 bases separating them. CDR3 length: 14 amino acids. Germline loops: CDR1 SGDLS, CDR2 YYNGEE. CDR3 nucleotide sequence: TGTGCCAGCAGCTCCTCCGGGACACTGGAAAAACTGTTTTTT. Amino acids: CASSSSGTLEKLFF.

The chain joins TRBV7-9 to TRBJ2-5; TRBD1 matches 8 bases. After removal of 5 bases from V and 12 bases from J, the junction contained 14 bases not matched to a gene. Germline V gene data show CDR1 as SEHNR and CDR2 as FQNEAQ (reference sequence). This CDR3 is 14 amino acids long. This CDR3 is CASSPPPGQAREYF. For the CDR3, the DNA is TGTGCCAGCAGCCCCCCCCCGGGACAGGCCAGGGAGTACTTC. The variable domain in full, completed from reference TRBV7-9 and TRBJ2-5, reads DTGVSQNPRHKITKRGQNVTFRCDPISEHNRLYWYRQTLGQGPEFLTYFQNEAQLEKSRLLSDRFSAERPKGSFSTLEIQRTEQGDSAMYLCASSPPPGQAREYFGPGTRLLVL.

J is TRBJ2-2 and V is TRBV6-5, with 7 positions matching TRBD2. CDR1 is MNHEY and CDR2 is SVGAGI in the germline V gene. This CDR3 is built from 16 residues. Trimming removed 0 bases from V and 5 bases from J; junction bases left unmatched: 6. This CDR3 is CASSYSGGRGTGELFF. The CDR3 DNA follows: TGTGCCAGCAGTTACTCGGGGGGGAGAGGGACCGGGGAGCTGTTTTTT.

This clone appeared once. The chain has TRBV18 and TRBJ2-2; D unclear. Trimming pared 1 base from V and 0 bases from J, leaving 9 bases between. CDR1 and CDR2 from the germline V gene are KGHSH and LQKENI. The CDR3 is 16 residues long. CDR3 loop: CASSPRARTNTGELFF. In nucleotides, the CDR3 is TGTGCCAGCTCACCACGGGCTCGGACGAACACCGGGGAGCTGTTTTTT. The entire variable domain, with the rest obtained from reference TRBV18 and TRBJ2-2, is as follows: NAGVMQNPRHLVRRRGQEARLRCSPMKGHSHVYWYRQLPEEGLKFMVYLQKENIIDESGMPKERFSAEFPKEGPSILRIQQVVRGDSAAYFCASSPRARTNTGELFFGEGSRLTVL.

The chain is built from TRBV5-4 and TRBJ2-2, with 8 bases lining up with TRBD2. This CDR3 comprises 16 residues. Germline values: CDR1 SGHNT, CDR2 YYREEE (reference sequence). The V and J ends lost 4 bases and 2 bases, in that order; junction bases with no gene match: 7. CDR3 loop: CASSPGGRGNTGELFF. The CDR3 DNA is TGTGCCAGCAGCCCGGGAGGGCGGGGAAACACCGGGGAGCTGTTTTTT.

This clone was observed once. V is TRBV5-5 and J is TRBJ1-1, with 7 bases fitting TRBD1. Per the germline V gene, CDR1 is SGHKS and CDR2 is YYEKEE (reference sequence). V was clipped by 2 bases and J by 5 bases; unmatched bases: 6. The CDR3 spans 14 residues. The CDR3, as DNA: TGTGCCAGCAGCTTCCAATCGACAGGGACTGAAGCTTTCTTT. This encodes CASSFQSTGTEAFF.

This chain uses TRBV7-2 with TRBJ2-5; 15 nucleotides line up with TRBD2. The J segment lost 3 bases and the V segment lost 8 bases, leaving 1 base of the junction unmatched. CDR1 and CDR2 from the germline V gene are SGHTA and FQGNSA. The CDR3 totals 14 residues. The CDR3 DNA reads as TGTGCCAGCGGACTAGCGGGGGGGGAAGAGACCCAGTACTTC. It codes for CASGLAGGEETQYF.

This chain uses TRBV6-2 or TRBV6-3 with TRBJ2-7; D might be TRBD1 (5 bases). There are 15 residues in the CDR3. Germline CDR1 is MNHEY and CDR2 is SVGEGT. Trimming left V 5 bases short and J 2 bases short, with 16 bases between. The CDR3 coding sequence is TGTGCCAGCAGTCCCGCGACAGCGAACACCTACGAGCAGTACTTC. It specifies CASSPATANTYEQYF.

The V gene is TRBV7-9, the J gene TRBJ1-1; 8 nucleotides align to TRBD1. The J segment lost 1 base and the V segment lost 5 bases, leaving 6 bases of the junction unmatched. Germline V gene lookup returns CDR1 SEHNR and CDR2 FQNEAQ (reference sequence). CDR3 length equals 15 residues. The CDR3 region has the DNA TGTGCCAGCAGCCAGAGTCAGGGGGCGAACACTGAAGCTTTCTTT. Translated, it gives CASSQSQGANTEAFF.

V gene TRBV2 combines with J gene TRBJ2-1, with TRBD1 identical over 8 bases. J lost 4 bases, V lost 3 bases, and 8 bases had no gene match. The V gene's germline CDR1 is SNHLY and CDR2 FYNNEI. The CDR3 sequence is 16 residues long. CDR3 in amino acids: CASSDVGQGAYNEQFF. The CDR3 DNA sequence: TGTGCCAGCAGTGACGTCGGGCAGGGGGCATACAATGAGCAGTTCTTC. Full variable domain (rest looked up from reference TRBV2 and TRBJ2-1): EPEVTQTPSHQVTQMGQEVILRCVPISNHLYFYWYRQILGQKVEFLVSFYNNEISEKSEIFDDQFSVERPDGSNFTLKIRSTKLEDSAMYFCASSDVGQGAYNEQFFGPGTRLTVL.

The rearrangement links TRBV20-1 to TRBJ1-3; D remains unclear. Deletions cut 3 bases from V and 0 bases from J, with 9 bases between. From germline, CDR1 is DFQATT and CDR2 SNEGSKA (reference sequence). The CDR3 runs to 14 residues. The CDR3 reads CSASFVRSGNTIYF. CDR3 in DNA: TGCAGTGCTAGTTTCGTTCGCTCTGGAAACACCATATATTTT.

The genes are TRBV4-3 and TRBJ1-2; D perhaps matches TRBD1 (5 bases). V shed 0 bases and J shed 4 bases, with 9 bases lying between them. The CDR3 consists of 14 residues. CDR1 is LGHNA and CDR2 is YSLEER in the germline V gene. The CDR3: CASSQDQGFYGYTF. CDR3 nucleotides: TGCGCCAGCAGCCAAGATCAGGGATTCTATGGCTACACCTTC.

The chain is built from TRBV13 and TRBJ1-2; D not resolved. Trimming pared 5 bases from V and 4 bases from J, leaving 20 bases between. The CDR3 loop spans 16 amino acids. The V gene's germline CDR1 is PRHDT and CDR2 FYEKMQ (reference sequence). The CDR3 coding sequence is TGTGCCAGCAGCCCTTTTCGGGGAACCCTCCTCTATGGCTACACCTTC. Protein: CASSPFRGTLLYGYTF.

The genes are TRBV7-3 and TRBJ2-1; 7 bases match TRBD1. The CDR3 has 13 amino acids. Germline V gives CDR1 SGHTA, CDR2 FQGTGA. Trimming at V came to 5 bases and at J to 8 bases, leaving 6 bases not matched to a gene. The CDR3 is CASSPQGVDEQFF. CDR3 nucleotide sequence: TGTGCCAGCAGCCCTCAGGGGGTCGATGAGCAGTTCTTC.